The entry below gives a single TCR beta chain sequence along with its context. Its specific antigen is unknown. Base qualities are not provided; no much larger clone lies one nucleotide away. Taken with the paper, the label for time point translates to: before neoadjuvant nivolumab. The patients had newly diagnosed stage II-IVA oral cavity squamous cell carcinoma and had not received any prior systemic or radiation treatment. The cohort was made up of patients with locally advanced, HPV-negative oral cavity squamous cell carcinoma. No culture maintenance or expansion was done, as the peripheral blood mononuclear cells went straight to analysis. Samples came from a longitudinal correlative study of a single-arm phase II trial of neoadjuvant nivolumab in oral cavity squamous cell carcinoma. Genomic DNA-based TCRbeta sequencing was performed on subject-matched pre- and post-treatment PBMCs and tumors from three responders and three non-responders. Peripheral blood mononuclear cells were collected before nivolumab treatment and again after treatment, at the time of surgery. The Maxwell RSC DNA from Cells kit was used to isolate genomic DNA from PBMCs.

The sample comes from a study of neoadjuvant anti-PD-1 for oral cavity cancer (dated by TCRdb to the early 2020s). Broadly, across the study: Three to four biweekly doses of nivolumab at 3 mg/kg were mostly administered to patients before curative-intent surgical resection. Patients without progression received a fourth nivolumab dose around day 43 and underwent definitive surgical resection on days 50-56. The parent correlative cohort had around 11 patients and a response rate of about 31%. Under RECIST 1.1, a patient counted as a responder if showing complete response, partial response or stable disease, and as a non-responder if showing progression.

For deep sequencing, PBMC libraries mostly used approximately 500 ng of input genomic DNA, with six replicates for each sample. The immunoSEQ hsTCRbeta kit was used to prepare TCRbeta libraries, following the manufacturer's instructions. The finished libraries were brought together in one pool at approximately 3 nM, which was then read using an Illumina NovaSeq 6000 S4 flow cell. The authors' pipeline ran thus. Raw data preprocessing and quality control were performed with the immunoSEQ Analyzer. The analysis was restricted to productive rearrangements, with each unique CDR3 amino acid sequence defining a clonotype. Using the R package tcR, the researchers computed the Gini-Simpson index as their estimate of repertoire clonality. Gini indices were compared with Student's t test, and associations with tumor size change were assessed by Pearson correlation. Imported from immuneACCESS, the table was reduced by TCRdb to in-frame sequences with V and J called. These copies leave out some clones; in studies compared against another copy, an unresolved V gene accounts for under half, and the cause of the remainder is not known. V and J calls and clone size are as listed in that table; D and trimming were resolved from the DNA. For this sample the table gives 55,000 to 75,000 clones, of which roughly 84% were detected only once. The ten largest make up 2.5% to 3% of the sample.

Trimming accounts for 3 bases at V and 2 bases at J, while the number of junction bases matched to no gene is 10. The CDR3 sequence holds 18 residues, the cysteine and phenylalanine included. CDR3 DNA is the only sequence kept; it has 54 bases, read in frame from the first base. From a lookup of the germline V gene, CDR1 and CDR2 are SGHRS and YFSETQ. What the work shows at the level of the full study, not this receptor alone: Only a few patients per response group were included in the TCR analyses, and larger cohorts for validation were called for by the authors. After neoadjuvant nivolumab, significantly higher T cell clonality (Gini index) was found within PBMCs in non-responders than in responders. Higher pretreatment blood Treg/Th17 ratios correlated with both higher pretreatment blood TCRbeta clonality and lower post-treatment tumor TCRbeta clonality.

Sequencing was performed on PBMCs, taken before nivolumab (anti-PD-1) treatment. The chain uses TRBV5-1 and TRBJ2-2, with 10 central nucleotides matching TRBD2. This sequence was found in a person aged 40-85 years with oral cavity squamous cell carcinoma. The encoded CDR3 is CASSSIPTSGANTGELFF. The sequenced DNA is TGCGCCAGCAGCTCAATCCCTACTAGCGGGGCAAACACCGGGGAGCTGTTTTTT.